The clone carrying this TCR beta chain was counted only a few times. Antigen unknown. TCRdb keeps only in-frame clones here, not all; method: immunoSEQ multiplex PCR. Here the sample spans approximately 88,000 clones, about 95% being singletons. The data were obtained in a study of cytomegalovirus exposure and HLA in healthy donors. General observations from the study: Associated with cytomegalovirus, according to the listing, were fewer than 200 TCR beta chains. In a later analysis, first-cohort TCR clusters were found to tend to co-occur in the approximately 110 validation repertoires.

Trimming took 6 bases from V and 8 from J, leaving 20 bases between them. This CDR3 is built from 15 residues. Germline-derived CDR1 and CDR2 are MRHNA and SNTAGT. The J gene is TRBJ2-1, the V gene TRBV6-4; TRBD2 is a possible D gene (7 bases). The material sequenced was PBMCs. This sequence was found in a woman younger than 30 in good health and CMV-seronegative. CDR3 DNA sequence: TGTGCCAGCAGCCCCCTCCGGGGGGCGAGTGATGAGCAGTTCTTC. Translating it yields CASSPLRGASDEQFF.